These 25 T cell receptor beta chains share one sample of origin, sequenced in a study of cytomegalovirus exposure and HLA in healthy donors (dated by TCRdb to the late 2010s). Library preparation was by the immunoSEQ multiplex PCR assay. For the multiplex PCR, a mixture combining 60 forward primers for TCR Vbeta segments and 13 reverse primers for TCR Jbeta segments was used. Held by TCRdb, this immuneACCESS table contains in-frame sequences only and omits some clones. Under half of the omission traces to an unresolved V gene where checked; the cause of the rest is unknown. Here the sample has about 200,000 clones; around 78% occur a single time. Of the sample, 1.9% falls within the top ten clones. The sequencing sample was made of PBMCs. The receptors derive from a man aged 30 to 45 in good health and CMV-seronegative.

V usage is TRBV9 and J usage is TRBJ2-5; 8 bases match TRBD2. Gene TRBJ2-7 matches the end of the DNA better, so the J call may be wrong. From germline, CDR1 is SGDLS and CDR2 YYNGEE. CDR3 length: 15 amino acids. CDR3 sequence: CASSPIAGPTYEQYF. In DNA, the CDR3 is TGTGCCAGCAGCCCAATAGCGGGGCCTACCTACGAGCAGTACTTC.

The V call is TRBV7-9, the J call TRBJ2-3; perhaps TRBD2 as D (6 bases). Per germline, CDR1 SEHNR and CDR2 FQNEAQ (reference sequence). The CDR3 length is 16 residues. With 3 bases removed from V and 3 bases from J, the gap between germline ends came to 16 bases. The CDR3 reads CASSFGLILATDTQYF. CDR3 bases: TGTGCCAGCAGCTTCGGACTCATCCTAGCGACAGATACGCAGTATTTT.

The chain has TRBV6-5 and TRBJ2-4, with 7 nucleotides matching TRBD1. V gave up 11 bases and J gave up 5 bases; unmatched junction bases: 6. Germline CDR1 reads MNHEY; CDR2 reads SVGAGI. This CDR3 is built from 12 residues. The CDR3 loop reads CAAGTEENIQYF. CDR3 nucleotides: TGTGCCGCCGGGACAGAAGAAAACATTCAGTACTTC.

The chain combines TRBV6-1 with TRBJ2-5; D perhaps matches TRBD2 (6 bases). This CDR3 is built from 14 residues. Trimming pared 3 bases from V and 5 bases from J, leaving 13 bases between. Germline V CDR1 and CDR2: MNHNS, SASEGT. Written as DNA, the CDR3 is TGTGCCAGCAGTGACTCTAGGGAGGTCGAGACCCAGTACTTC. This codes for CASSDSREVETQYF.

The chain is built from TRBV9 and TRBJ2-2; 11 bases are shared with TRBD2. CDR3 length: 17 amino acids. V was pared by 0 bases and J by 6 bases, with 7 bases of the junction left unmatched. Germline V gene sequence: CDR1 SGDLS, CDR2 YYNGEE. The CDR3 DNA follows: TGTGCCAGCAGCGTAGCTACTAGCGGGAGACTAGCCGGGGAGCTGTTTTTT. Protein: CASSVATSGRLAGELFF.

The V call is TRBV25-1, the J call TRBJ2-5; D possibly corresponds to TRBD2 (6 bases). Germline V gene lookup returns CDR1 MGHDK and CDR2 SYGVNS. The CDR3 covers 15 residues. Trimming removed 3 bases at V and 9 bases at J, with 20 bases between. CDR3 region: CASSDRLTGSGSQYF. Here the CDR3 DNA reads TGTGCCAGCAGTGACCGTCTTACCGGGAGTGGGTCCCAGTACTTC.

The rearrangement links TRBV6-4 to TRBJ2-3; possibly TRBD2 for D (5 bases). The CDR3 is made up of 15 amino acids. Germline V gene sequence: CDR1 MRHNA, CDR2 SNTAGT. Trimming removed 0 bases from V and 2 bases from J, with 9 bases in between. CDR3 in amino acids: CASSDSVRDTDTQYF. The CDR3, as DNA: TGTGCCAGCAGTGACTCAGTACGGGACACAGATACGCAGTATTTT.

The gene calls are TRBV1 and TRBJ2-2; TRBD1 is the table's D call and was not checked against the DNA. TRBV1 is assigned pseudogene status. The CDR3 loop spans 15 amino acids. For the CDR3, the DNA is TGCACCAGCAGCCAAAGGGGGAGAGACACCGGGGAGCTGTTTTTT. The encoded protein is CTSSQRGRDTGELFF.

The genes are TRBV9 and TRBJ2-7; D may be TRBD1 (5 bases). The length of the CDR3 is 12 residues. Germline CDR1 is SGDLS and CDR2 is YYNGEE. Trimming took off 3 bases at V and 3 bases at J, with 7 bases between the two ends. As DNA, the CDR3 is TGTGCCAGCAGCGCAGGACACTACGAGCAGTACTTC. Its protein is CASSAGHYEQYF.

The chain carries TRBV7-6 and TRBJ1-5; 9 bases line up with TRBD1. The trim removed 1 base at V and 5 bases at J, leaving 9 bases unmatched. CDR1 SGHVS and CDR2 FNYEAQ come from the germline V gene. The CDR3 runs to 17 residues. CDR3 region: CASSLDPPGQGYQPQHF. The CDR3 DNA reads TGTGCCAGCAGCTTAGATCCCCCGGGACAGGGATATCAGCCCCAGCATTTT.

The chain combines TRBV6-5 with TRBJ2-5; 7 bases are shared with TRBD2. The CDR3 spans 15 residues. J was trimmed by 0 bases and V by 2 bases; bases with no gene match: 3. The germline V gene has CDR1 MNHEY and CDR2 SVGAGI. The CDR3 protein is CASSYTTSDQETQYF. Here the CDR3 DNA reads TGTGCCAGCAGTTACACCACTAGCGACCAAGAGACCCAGTACTTC.

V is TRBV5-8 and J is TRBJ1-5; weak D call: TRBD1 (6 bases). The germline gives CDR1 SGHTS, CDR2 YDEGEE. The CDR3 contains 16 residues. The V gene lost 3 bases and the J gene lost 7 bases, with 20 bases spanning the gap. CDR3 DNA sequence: TGTGCCAGCAGCTGGGGAACAGCAGGGGCTGGGCAGCCCCAGCATTTT. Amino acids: CASSWGTAGAGQPQHF.

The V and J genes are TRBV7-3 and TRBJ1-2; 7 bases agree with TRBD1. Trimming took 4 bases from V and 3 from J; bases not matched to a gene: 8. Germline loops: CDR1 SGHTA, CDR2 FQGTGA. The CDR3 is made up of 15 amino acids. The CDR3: CASSSTGDPDYGYTF. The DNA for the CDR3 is TGTGCCAGCAGCTCCACAGGGGATCCGGACTATGGCTACACCTTC. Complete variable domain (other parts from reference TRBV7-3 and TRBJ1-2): GAGVSQTPSNKVTEKGKYVELRCDPISGHTALYWYRQSLGQGPEFLIYFQGTGAADDSGLPNDRFFAVRPEGSVSTLKIQRTERGDSAVYLCASSSTGDPDYGYTFGSGTRLTVV.

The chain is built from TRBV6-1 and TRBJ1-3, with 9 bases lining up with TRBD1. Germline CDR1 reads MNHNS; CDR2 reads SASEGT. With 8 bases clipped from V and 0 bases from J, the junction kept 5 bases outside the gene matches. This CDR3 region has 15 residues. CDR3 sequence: CASWDRVYSGNTIYF. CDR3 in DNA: TGTGCCAGCTGGGACAGGGTCTACTCTGGAAACACCATATATTTT.

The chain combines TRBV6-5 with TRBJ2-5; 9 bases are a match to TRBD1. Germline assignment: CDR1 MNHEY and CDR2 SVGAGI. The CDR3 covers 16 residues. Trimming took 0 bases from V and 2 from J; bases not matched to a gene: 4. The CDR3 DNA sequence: TGTGCCAGCAGTTACTCTACGACAGGGGGGCAAGAGACCCAGTACTTC. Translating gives CASSYSTTGGQETQYF.

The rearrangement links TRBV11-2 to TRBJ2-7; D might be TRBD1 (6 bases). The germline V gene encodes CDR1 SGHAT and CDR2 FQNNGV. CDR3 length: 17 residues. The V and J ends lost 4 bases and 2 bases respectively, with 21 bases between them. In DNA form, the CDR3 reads TGTGCCAGCAGCTCCTGGAGTGGACAGTATCGCCCCTACGAGCAGTACTTC. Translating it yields CASSSWSGQYRPYEQYF.

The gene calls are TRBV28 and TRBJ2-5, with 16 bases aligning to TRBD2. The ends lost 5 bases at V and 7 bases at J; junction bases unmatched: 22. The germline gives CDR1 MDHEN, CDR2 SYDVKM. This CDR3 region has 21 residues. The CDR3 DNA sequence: TGTGCCAGCAGTGTCCGAGGGGCTGGGACTAGCGGGAGGGAGAGAAGATCGACCCAGTACTTC. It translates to CASSVRGAGTSGRERRSTQYF.

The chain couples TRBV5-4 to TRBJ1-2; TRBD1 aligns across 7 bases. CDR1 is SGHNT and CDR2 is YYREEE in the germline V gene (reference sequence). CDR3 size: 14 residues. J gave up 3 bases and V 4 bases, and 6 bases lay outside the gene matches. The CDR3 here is CASSRTGEDYGYTF. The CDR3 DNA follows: TGTGCCAGCAGCAGAACAGGGGAGGACTATGGCTACACCTTC. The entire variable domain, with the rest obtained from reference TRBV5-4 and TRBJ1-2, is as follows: ETGVTQSPTHLIKTRGQQVTLRCSSQSGHNTVSWYQQALGQGPQFIFQYYREEENGRGNFPPRFSGLQFPNYSSELNVNALELDDSALYLCASSRTGEDYGYTFGSGTRLTVV.

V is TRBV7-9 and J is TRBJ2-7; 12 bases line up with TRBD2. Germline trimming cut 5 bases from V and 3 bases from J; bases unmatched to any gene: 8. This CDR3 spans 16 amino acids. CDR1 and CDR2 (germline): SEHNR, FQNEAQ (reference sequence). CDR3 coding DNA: TGTGCCAGCAGCCCGAGGAGGGGACTAGCGGGCTACGAGCAGTACTTC. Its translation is CASSPRRGLAGYEQYF. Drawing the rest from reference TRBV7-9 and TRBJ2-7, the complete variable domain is DTGVSQNPRHKITKRGQNVTFRCDPISEHNRLYWYRQTLGQGPEFLTYFQNEAQLEKSRLLSDRFSAERPKGSFSTLEIQRTEQGDSAMYLCASSPRRGLAGYEQYFGPGTRLTVT.

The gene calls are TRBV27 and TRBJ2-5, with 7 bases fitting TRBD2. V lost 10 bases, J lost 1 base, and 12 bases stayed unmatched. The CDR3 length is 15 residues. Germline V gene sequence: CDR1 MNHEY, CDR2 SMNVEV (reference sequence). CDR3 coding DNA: TGTGCCACCGCGGGCAGCGGGAACCTCCAAGAGACCCAGTACTTC. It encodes CATAGSGNLQETQYF.

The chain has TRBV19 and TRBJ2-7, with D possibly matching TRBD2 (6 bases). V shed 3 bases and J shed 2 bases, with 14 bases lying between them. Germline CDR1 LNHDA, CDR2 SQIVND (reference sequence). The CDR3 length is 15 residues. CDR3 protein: CASSIRLANTYEQYF. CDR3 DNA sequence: TGTGCCAGTAGTATCAGGCTAGCGAACACCTACGAGCAGTACTTC.

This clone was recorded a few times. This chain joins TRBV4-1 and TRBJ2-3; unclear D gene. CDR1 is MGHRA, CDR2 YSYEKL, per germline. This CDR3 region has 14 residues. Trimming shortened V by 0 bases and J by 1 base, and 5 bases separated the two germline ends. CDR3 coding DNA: TGCGCCAGCAGCCAAGACGTCGGCACAGATACGCAGTATTTT. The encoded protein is CASSQDVGTDTQYF.

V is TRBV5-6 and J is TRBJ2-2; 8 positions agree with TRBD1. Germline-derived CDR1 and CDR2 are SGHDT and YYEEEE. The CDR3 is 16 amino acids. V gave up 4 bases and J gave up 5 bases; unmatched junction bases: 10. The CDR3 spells CASSMTGVGQTGELFF. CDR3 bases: TGTGCCAGCAGCATGACAGGGGTGGGTCAGACCGGGGAGCTGTTTTTT.

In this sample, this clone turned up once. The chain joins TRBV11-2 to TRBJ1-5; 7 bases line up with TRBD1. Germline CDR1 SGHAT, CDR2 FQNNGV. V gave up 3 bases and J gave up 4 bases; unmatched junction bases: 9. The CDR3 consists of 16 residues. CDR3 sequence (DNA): TGTGCCAGCAGCTTTCTAGACAGGGAGGTAAATCAGCCCCAGCATTTT. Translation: CASSFLDREVNQPQHF.

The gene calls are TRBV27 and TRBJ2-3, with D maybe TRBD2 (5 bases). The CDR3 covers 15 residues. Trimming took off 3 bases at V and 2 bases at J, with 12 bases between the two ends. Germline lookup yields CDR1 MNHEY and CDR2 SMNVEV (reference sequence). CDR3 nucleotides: TGTGCCAGCAGTTTCCGTGGCGGGTACACAGATACGCAGTATTTT. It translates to CASSFRGGYTDTQYF.